This TCR beta chain was sequenced during a study of T cells in tumors after PD-1 blockade. In the study overall: Patients had no prior checkpoint blockade, systemic immunosuppressants, or anti-cancer therapy within 4 weeks. A subset received ongoing vismodegib 150 mg daily alongside anti-PD-1 therapy. Each patient got pembrolizumab 200 mg every 3 weeks or cemiplimab 350 mg every 2 weeks.

General observations from the study: Peripheral recruitment is suggested, as some novel exhausted tumor clones were in pre-treatment blood.

The CDR3 loop spans 13 amino acids. V was cut by 0 bases and J by 12 bases, with 12 bases left in between. Germline values: CDR1 LGHDT, CDR2 YNNKEL (reference sequence). As for this clone: The target antigen is unknown.

Sequencing used immunoSEQ multiplex PCR; TCRdb keeps in-frame clones, though not all of them. The table includes 15,000 or so clones, about 84% detected once. This sequence joins TRBV3-1 (or the pseudogene TRBV3-2) and TRBJ2-1, with D possibly matching TRBD2 (6 bases). This TCR was recovered from a human donor with basal cell carcinoma. Sequences were derived from PBMCs, sampled after anti-PD-1 treatment. The CDR3 region is CASSQDRMGGQFF. As DNA, the CDR3 is TGTGCCAGCAGCCAAGATAGGATGGGAGGGCAGTTCTTC.